These 21 T cell receptor beta chains were all obtained from the same sample, sequenced in a study of chemoradiotherapy in HPV16-positive cancers. Only in-frame clones appear in the TCRdb table, and some are missing; sequencing was by immunoSEQ multiplex PCR. The sample records more than 9,500 clones, 90% being singletons. This material was acquired from a patient who underwent chemoradiotherapy. These receptors came from a human donor with HPV-associated anogenital cancer.

The chain uses TRBV9 and TRBJ2-7; 10 bases match TRBD2. Per germline, CDR1 SGDLS and CDR2 YYNGEE. With V trimmed by 0 bases and J by 3 bases, 3 bases remained unmatched. This CDR3 spans 15 amino acids. In DNA form, the CDR3 reads TGTGCCAGCAGCGTAGGTACTAGCGGGGTCTACGAGCAGTACTTC. Protein product: CASSVGTSGVYEQYF. The full variable domain, its missing parts supplied by reference TRBV9 and TRBJ2-7, is DSGVTQTPKHLITATGQRVTLRCSPRSGDLSVYWYQQSLDQGLQFLIQYYNGEERAKGNILERFSAQQFPDLHSELNLSSLELGDSALYFCASSVGTSGVYEQYFGPGTRLTVT.

The rearrangement joins TRBV25-1 to TRBJ1-3; TRBD1 might be the D (5 bases). In germline, CDR1 is MGHDK, CDR2 SYGVNS. The V and J ends lost 6 bases and 2 bases respectively, with 17 bases between them. The CDR3 loop spans 16 amino acids. CDR3 protein: CASRGYARGAGNTIYF. The CDR3 nucleotides are TGTGCCAGCAGGGGGTATGCAAGGGGAGCTGGAAACACCATATATTTT.

The chain joins TRBV7-2 to TRBJ2-5; 8 nucleotides align to TRBD2. This CDR3 spans 15 amino acids. Germline values: CDR1 SGHTA, CDR2 FQGNSA. With V trimmed by 4 bases and J by 5 bases, 9 bases remained unmatched. CDR3 coding DNA: TGTGCCAGCAGCTCTAATATAGCGGGGCGGGAGACCCAGTACTTC. Its translation: CASSSNIAGRETQYF.

V and J are TRBV30 and TRBJ1-5, with D maybe TRBD1 (6 bases). The germline V and J ends were trimmed by 3 bases and 6 bases, with 18 bases remaining between them. CDR3 length: 15 amino acids. The germline CDR1 and CDR2 sequences are GTSNPN and SVGIG (reference sequence). This CDR3 is CAWSTPNRAAQPQHF. CDR3 sequence (DNA): TGTGCCTGGAGCACTCCTAACAGGGCGGCTCAGCCCCAGCATTTT.

The CDR3, as DNA: TGCGCCAGCAGCTTGGTAGGCACTGAAGCTTTCTTT. Translating it yields CASSLVGTEAFF. The V and J genes are TRBV5-1 and TRBJ1-1; no reliable D call. The V gene's germline CDR1 is SGHRS and CDR2 YFSETQ. There are 12 residues in the CDR3. Trimming stripped 0 bases from V and 4 bases from J, with 4 bases between. The full variable domain, in which reference TRBV5-1 and TRBJ1-1 provide the parts outside the CDR3, is KAGVTQTPRYLIKTRGQQVTLSCSPISGHRSVSWYQQTPGQGLQFLFEYFSETQRNKGNFPGRFSGRQFSNSRSEMNVSTLELGDSALYLCASSLVGTEAFFGQGTRLTVV.

V gene TRBV5-6 combines with J gene TRBJ2-5; either TRBD1 or TRBD2 may supply D (5 bases each). There are 14 residues in the CDR3. V was clipped by 2 bases and J by 5 bases, with 13 bases between them. Germline V gene sequence: CDR1 SGHDT, CDR2 YYEEEE. CDR3 sequence: CASSFGAREETQYF. The CDR3 DNA follows: TGTGCCAGCAGCTTCGGGGCGCGTGAGGAGACCCAGTACTTC.

J is TRBJ1-5 and V is TRBV6-1, with TRBD1 matching 11 bases. V trimming: 6 bases; J trimming: 6 bases; junction bases outside the gene matches: 4. Germline values: CDR1 MNHNS, CDR2 SASEGT. The length of the CDR3 is 14 residues. The CDR3 protein is CASRRDRGIQPQHF. The CDR3 DNA is TGTGCCAGCAGGAGGGACAGGGGGATTCAGCCCCAGCATTTT.

The gene calls are TRBV13 and TRBJ2-5; D is unclear. The CDR3 runs to 14 residues. CDR1 is PRHDT, CDR2 FYEKMQ, per germline (reference sequence). The CDR3 region has the DNA TGTGCTTCACGTAATAGATTGGGGTGGGAGACCCAGTACTTC. Its protein product is CASRNRLGWETQYF.

This clone is a singleton in its sample. The rearrangement joins TRBV19 to TRBJ2-1, with 9 bases that match TRBD1. Germline CDR1 and CDR2: LNHDA and SQIVND (reference sequence). The V and J ends lost 7 bases and 6 bases, in that order; junction bases with no gene match: 10. The CDR3 sequence is 15 residues long. CDR3 loop: CASIPRGQGINEQFF. The CDR3 region has the DNA TGTGCCAGTATCCCCCGGGGACAGGGCATCAATGAGCAGTTCTTC.

This clone appeared once. This rearrangement joins TRBV4-1 to TRBJ2-3, with TRBD2 matching over 9 bases. CDR1 and CDR2 (germline): MGHRA, YSYEKL. V shed 1 base and J 3 bases; nucleotides not matched to a gene: 11. The CDR3 contains 18 residues. The CDR3 sequence: CASSQVAGAGRGTDTQYF. The CDR3, as DNA: TGCGCCAGCAGCCAAGTAGCGGGAGCCGGTAGAGGGACAGATACGCAGTATTTT.

The chain has TRBV14 and TRBJ1-1; 8 bases are shared with TRBD1. V dropped 0 bases and J dropped 4; count of bases not matched to a gene: 7. Germline lookup yields CDR1 SGHDN and CDR2 FVKESK. There are 16 residues in the CDR3. The CDR3 protein is CASSQDGDRLGTEAFF. The CDR3 region has the DNA TGTGCCAGCAGCCAAGATGGGGACAGGTTAGGCACTGAAGCTTTCTTT.

The chain has TRBV7-6 and TRBJ1-2; D is unclear. There are 13 residues in the CDR3. Germline CDR1 reads SGHVS; CDR2 reads FNYEAQ. V lost 4 bases and J 7 bases, leaving 13 bases between the germline ends. CDR3 in DNA: TGTGCCAGCAGCTATACACCTAAGGCTGGCTACACCTTC. It translates to CASSYTPKAGYTF.

The rearrangement uses TRBV7-2 and TRBJ1-4, with D hard to call. The CDR3 has 14 amino acids. Trimming removed 2 bases at V and 4 bases at J, with 8 bases between. Germline CDR1 and CDR2: SGHTA and FQGNSA. CDR3 in amino acids: CASSLSRNNEKLFF. The CDR3 bases are TGTGCCAGCAGCTTATCACGGAATAATGAAAAACTGTTTTTT.

J is TRBJ2-5 and V is TRBV20-1, with D possibly being TRBD2 (6 bases). V was trimmed by 4 bases and J by 3 bases, leaving 6 bases between them. CDR1 is DFQATT and CDR2 is SNEGSKA in the germline V gene (reference sequence). CDR3 size: 11 residues. The CDR3 protein is CSATGEETQYF. The CDR3 DNA is TGCAGTGCTACGGGAGAAGAGACCCAGTACTTC.

The V and J genes are TRBV7-9 and TRBJ2-7; possible D gene TRBD2, 5 bases. Germline loops: CDR1 SEHNR, CDR2 FQNEAQ (reference sequence). Trimming removed 3 bases at V and 0 bases at J, with 6 bases between. This CDR3 region has 13 residues. The CDR3 DNA follows: TGTGCCAGCAGCTTCGACTACTCCTACGAGCAGTACTTC. It encodes CASSFDYSYEQYF.

This chain links TRBV7-6 with TRBJ2-2, with TRBD1 matching 8 bases. The CDR3 is 15 amino acids. From germline, CDR1 is SGHVS and CDR2 FNYEAQ. The J segment lost 3 bases and the V segment lost 5 bases, leaving 5 bases of the junction unmatched. The CDR3 DNA is TGTGCCAGCAGCGATCAGACAGGGGACACCGGGGAGCTGTTTTTT. Translation gives CASSDQTGDTGELFF.

This rearrangement joins TRBV11-1 to TRBJ2-4; tentatively, D is TRBD2 (5 bases). V was pared by 5 bases and J by 5 bases, with 13 bases between. From germline, CDR1 is SGHAT and CDR2 FQDESV (reference sequence). CDR3 length equals 14 residues. The CDR3, as DNA: TGTGCCAGCAGCCCCGGAGGCTTGGAAAACATTCAGTACTTC. Translated: CASSPGGLENIQYF.

CDR3 DNA: TGTGCCAGCAGTGCGGTACAATCTAACACTGAAGCTTTCTTT. It is translated as CASSAVQSNTEAFF. The rearrangement joins TRBV6-1 to TRBJ1-1; no clear D. The CDR3 runs 14 residues. Trimming shortened V by 4 bases and J by 2 bases, and 11 bases separated the two germline ends. Germline assignment: CDR1 MNHNS and CDR2 SASEGT.

The chain uses TRBV11-2 and TRBJ2-2; 8 bases line up with TRBD1. V lost 8 bases to trimming and J lost 2 bases; unmatched junction nucleotides: 7. CDR3 length: 15 amino acids. In germline, CDR1 is SGHAT, CDR2 FQNNGV. Written as DNA, the CDR3 is TGTGCCAGCGAACGGACAGGGAGAAACACCGGGGAGCTGTTTTTT. This gives the protein CASERTGRNTGELFF.

This chain connects TRBV23-1 to TRBJ1-1; no clear D. TRBV23-1 counts as an open reading frame of uncertain function. This CDR3 spans 13 amino acids. The V end lost 8 bases, the J end lost 8 bases, and 18 bases lay between the germline ends. In DNA form, the CDR3 reads TGCGCCAGCCGCGGGTCCCCTTATGGAGAAGCTTTCTTT. Translation: CASRGSPYGEAFF.

The chain recombines TRBV13 with TRBJ2-7, with D perhaps matching TRBD2 (6 bases). The V gene's germline CDR1 is PRHDT and CDR2 FYEKMQ (reference sequence). The germline V and J ends were trimmed by 0 bases and 7 bases, with 16 bases remaining between them. This CDR3 comprises 15 residues. The CDR3 region has the DNA TGTGCCAGCAGCTTAGGCAGGAGGGGCGGGGCGGAGCAGTACTTC. Its translation: CASSLGRRGGAEQYF.